This TCR beta chain emerged from a study of shared clonotypes between healthy human individuals. Study summary: For every donor, three CD4 naive, three CD4 memory, two CD8 naive and one CD8 memory plates were used.

Sequencing was performed with immunoSEQ multiplex PCR; in TCRdb, only in-frame clones are kept and a portion is missing. The sample includes about 2 million clones, 85% to 95% seen only once; the top ten take about 1.1%. Study-wide results and caveats: Larger estimated richness was generally recorded for naive subsets relative to memory subsets.

The naive CD8 fraction comprised CD45RO-negative cells positively selected for CCR7 and excluded terminally differentiated effector memory CD45RA+ cells. Recent acute infections and vaccinations were absent in the healthy HIV-negative adult donors. The germline CDR1 and CDR2 sequences are MNHEY and SVGAGI. Unmatched junction bases numbered 2, after V lost 5 bases and J lost 5 bases. The CDR3 covers 14 residues. As regards this clone: What it binds is unknown.

The origin of this receptor is a man between 18 and 29 years old in good health. V is TRBV6-5 and J is TRBJ1-4; the match to TRBD1 covers 10 bases. Sequencing was done on a sample of naive CD8+ T cells sorted from blood. The CDR3 sequence is CASSRQGANEKLFF. CDR3 in DNA: TGTGCCAGCAGTCGACAGGGGGCGAATGAAAAACTGTTTTTT.